These 14 T cell receptor beta chains originate from one sample sequenced in a study of blood T cell repertoires in COVID-19. Assay used: immunoSEQ multiplex PCR; TCRdb lists only in-frame clones, some missing. The sample includes some 70,000 clones, around 89% of them seen just once. Sample: peripheral blood. These receptor sequences come from a woman older than 75 with active COVID-19.

The rearrangement links TRBV19 to TRBJ1-4, with a weak D call TRBD1 (6 bases). CDR3 length equals 13 residues. Germline CDR1 is LNHDA and CDR2 is SQIVND (reference sequence). V gave up 10 bases and J gave up 8 bases, with 17 bases separating them. CDR3 protein: CATKGQGTEKLFF. CDR3 in DNA: TGTGCCACCAAAGGGCAGGGGACAGAAAAACTGTTTTTT. The complete variable domain, with remaining parts taken from reference TRBV19 and TRBJ1-4, reads DGGITQSPKYLFRKEGQNVTLSCEQNLNHDAMYWYRQDPGQGLRLIYYSQIVNDFQKGDIAEGYSVSREKKESFPLTVTSAQKNPTAFYLCATKGQGTEKLFFGSGTQLSVL.

CDR3 coding DNA: TGTGCCAGCAGCCAGAGCTCTGGAAACACCATATATTTT. It encodes CASSQSSGNTIYF. The chain links TRBV6-2 or TRBV6-3 to TRBJ1-3; D is undetermined. V was cut by 6 bases and J by 0 bases, with 6 bases left in between. The CDR3 runs to 13 residues. The germline V gene has CDR1 MNHEY and CDR2 SVGEGT.

This clone was found once. The chain is built from TRBV10-3 and TRBJ1-4; D is ambiguous. With 3 bases removed from V and 5 bases from J, the gap between germline ends came to 10 bases. CDR1 and CDR2 (germline): ENHRY, SYGVKD. The CDR3 sequence is 14 residues long. This CDR3 reads CAISDGRSNEKLFF. In nucleotides, the CDR3 is TGTGCCATCAGTGATGGCAGGTCGAATGAAAAACTGTTTTTT.

The chain joins TRBV7-3 to TRBJ2-3, with 14 bases fitting TRBD2. Germline loops: CDR1 SGHTA, CDR2 FQGTGA. J was trimmed by 5 bases and V by 5 bases; bases with no gene match: 3. The CDR3 runs 15 residues. For the CDR3, the DNA is TGTGCCAGCAGCGACGGGACTAGCGGGAGAGATACGCAGTATTTT. Translation gives CASSDGTSGRDTQYF.

This chain uses TRBV6-2 or TRBV6-3 with TRBJ2-5; possibly TRBD2 for D (6 bases). This CDR3 is 16 amino acids long. The V end lost 2 bases, the J end lost 4 bases, and 17 bases lay between the germline ends. CDR1 is MNHEY, CDR2 SVGEGT, per germline. This CDR3 is CASSYEPGDFGETQYF. As DNA, the CDR3 is TGTGCCAGCAGTTACGAACCGGGAGACTTTGGAGAGACCCAGTACTTC.

J is TRBJ1-1 and V is TRBV10-3, with 8 bases matching TRBD1. There are 15 residues in the CDR3. J was trimmed by 2 bases and V by 4 bases; bases with no gene match: 6. CDR1 ENHRY and CDR2 SYGVKD come from the germline V gene. CDR3 DNA sequence: TGTGCCATCAGTGGTGACAGGGGTGGCAACACTGAAGCTTTCTTT. Translated: CAISGDRGGNTEAFF.

CDR3 coding DNA: TGTGCCAGCAGCCAAGTCAGGGCTCAAGAGACCCAGTACTTC. It codes for CASSQVRAQETQYF. The chain uses TRBV3-1 (or the pseudogene TRBV3-2) and TRBJ2-5, with D perhaps TRBD1 (5 bases). The V gene's germline CDR1 is LGHDT and CDR2 YNNKEL (reference sequence). The CDR3 spans 14 residues. Trimming removed 1 base at V and 2 bases at J, with 8 bases between.

A single count supports this clone. J is TRBJ2-3 and V is TRBV4-1; no firm D call. Trimming cost V 0 bases and J 6 bases, with 4 bases left between them. Germline loops: CDR1 MGHRA, CDR2 YSYEKL. The CDR3 contains 12 residues. CDR3 sequence: CASSQDTDTQYF. In DNA form, the CDR3 reads TGCGCCAGCAGCCAAGATACTGATACGCAGTATTTT.

CDR3 sequence: CASSLGAGGSGATDTQYF. The CDR3 DNA reads TGTGCCAGCAGTTTAGGGGCAGGGGGTAGCGGCGCGACAGATACGCAGTATTTT. The chain combines TRBV28 with TRBJ2-3; a possible D gene is TRBD1 (7 bases). The germline gives CDR1 MDHEN, CDR2 SYDVKM. The length of the CDR3 is 18 residues. V was clipped by 2 bases and J by 3 bases, with 21 bases between them.

V is TRBV5-1 and J is TRBJ2-3, with TRBD2 identical over 7 bases. The CDR3 contains 15 residues. Germline CDR1 SGHRS, CDR2 YFSETQ. The trim removed 0 bases at V and 5 bases at J, leaving 6 bases unmatched. The CDR3 reads CASSLEGGAGDTQYF. CDR3 in DNA: TGCGCCAGCAGCTTGGAGGGAGGGGCGGGAGATACGCAGTATTTT.

This clone has a handful of counts. This sequence joins TRBV19 and TRBJ2-4; D remains unclear. CDR3 size: 14 residues. Trimming stripped 9 bases from V and 0 bases from J, with 12 bases between. In germline, CDR1 is LNHDA, CDR2 SQIVND (reference sequence). The CDR3: CASASGLAKNIQYF. The CDR3 coding sequence is TGTGCCAGCGCGTCTGGTCTAGCCAAAAACATTCAGTACTTC. Full variable domain (missing parts from reference TRBV19 and TRBJ2-4): DGGITQSPKYLFRKEGQNVTLSCEQNLNHDAMYWYRQDPGQGLRLIYYSQIVNDFQKGDIAEGYSVSREKKESFPLTVTSAQKNPTAFYLCASASGLAKNIQYFGAGTRLSVL.

In its sample, this clone was seen a few times. The chain joins TRBV7-8 to TRBJ1-6; perhaps TRBD1 as D (5 bases). The length of the CDR3 is 16 residues. Trimming removed 2 bases at V and 5 bases at J, with 13 bases between. CDR1 and CDR2 (germline): SGHVS, FQNEAQ. The CDR3 here is CASSLSGILDNSPLHF. CDR3 coding DNA: TGTGCCAGCAGCTTATCAGGGATTTTGGATAATTCACCCCTCCACTTT. The whole variable domain, filled in from reference TRBV7-8 and TRBJ1-6, reads GAGVSQSPRYKVAKRGQDVALRCDPISGHVSLFWYQQALGQGPEFLTYFQNEAQLDKSGLPSDRFFAERPEGSVSTLKIQRTQQEDSAVYLCASSLSGILDNSPLHFGNGTRLTVT.

V and J are TRBV28 and TRBJ2-7, with 7 positions matching TRBD1. The germline V gene has CDR1 MDHEN and CDR2 SYDVKM. The CDR3 is 15 amino acids. J was trimmed by 7 bases and V by 5 bases; bases with no gene match: 14. The CDR3 region has the DNA TGTGCCAGCAGTGGCAGAAGGGGGCGCGTCGAAGAGCAGTACTTC. The encoded protein is CASSGRRGRVEEQYF.

This rearrangement joins TRBV7-2 to TRBJ2-1, with 10 bases aligning to TRBD1. The CDR3 loop spans 15 amino acids. Germline lookup yields CDR1 SGHTA and CDR2 FQGNSA. J lost 4 bases, V lost 5 bases, and 5 bases had no gene match. CDR3 nucleotides: TGTGCCAGCAGCCCGGACAGGGGGGAATACAATGAGCAGTTCTTC. Protein sequence: CASSPDRGEYNEQFF.